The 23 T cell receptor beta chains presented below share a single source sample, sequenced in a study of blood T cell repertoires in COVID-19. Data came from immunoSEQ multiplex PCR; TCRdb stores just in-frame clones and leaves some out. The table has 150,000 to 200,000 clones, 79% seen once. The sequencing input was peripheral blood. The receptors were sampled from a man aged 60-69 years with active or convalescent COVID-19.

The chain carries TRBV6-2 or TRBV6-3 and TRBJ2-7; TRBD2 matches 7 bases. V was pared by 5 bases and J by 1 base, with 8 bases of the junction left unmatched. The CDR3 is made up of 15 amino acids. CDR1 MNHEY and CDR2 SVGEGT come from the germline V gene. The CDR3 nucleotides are TGTGCCAGCAGTGACCTGCGCGGGGGATCCTACGAGCAGTACTTC. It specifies CASSDLRGGSYEQYF.

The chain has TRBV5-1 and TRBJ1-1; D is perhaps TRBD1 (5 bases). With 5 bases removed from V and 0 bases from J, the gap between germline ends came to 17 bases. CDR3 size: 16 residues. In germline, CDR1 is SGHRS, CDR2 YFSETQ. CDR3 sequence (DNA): TGCGCCAGCAGGGGTGGGGCAGGGAAAGTGAACACTGAAGCTTTCTTT. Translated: CASRGGAGKVNTEAFF.

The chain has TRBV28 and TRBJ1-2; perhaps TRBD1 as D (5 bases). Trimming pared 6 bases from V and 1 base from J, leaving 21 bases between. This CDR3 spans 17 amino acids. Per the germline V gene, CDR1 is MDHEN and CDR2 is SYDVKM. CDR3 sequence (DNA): TGTGCCAGCAGCTTTGGTAGGGGCACCTATTTTAACTATGGCTACACCTTC. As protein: CASSFGRGTYFNYGYTF.

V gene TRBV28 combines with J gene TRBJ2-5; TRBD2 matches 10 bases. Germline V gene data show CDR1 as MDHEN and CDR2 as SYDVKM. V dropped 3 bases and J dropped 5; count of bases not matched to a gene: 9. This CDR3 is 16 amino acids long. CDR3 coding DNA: TGTGCCAGCAGTTTCGGAGCCAGCGGGAGGGGGGAGACCCAGTACTTC. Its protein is CASSFGASGRGETQYF.

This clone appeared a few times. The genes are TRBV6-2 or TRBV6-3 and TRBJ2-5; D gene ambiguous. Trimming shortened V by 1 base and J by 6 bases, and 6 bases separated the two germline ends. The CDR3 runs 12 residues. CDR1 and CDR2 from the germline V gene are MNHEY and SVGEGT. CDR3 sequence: CASSYWSKTQYF. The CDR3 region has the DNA TGTGCCAGCAGTTACTGGTCTAAGACCCAGTACTTC.

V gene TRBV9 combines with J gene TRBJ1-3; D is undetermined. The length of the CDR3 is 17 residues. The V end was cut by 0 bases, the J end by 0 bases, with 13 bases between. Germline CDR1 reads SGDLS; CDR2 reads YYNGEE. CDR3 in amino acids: CASSVGPEGSSGNTIYF. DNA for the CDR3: TGTGCCAGCAGCGTAGGCCCTGAGGGTTCCTCTGGAAACACCATATATTTT.

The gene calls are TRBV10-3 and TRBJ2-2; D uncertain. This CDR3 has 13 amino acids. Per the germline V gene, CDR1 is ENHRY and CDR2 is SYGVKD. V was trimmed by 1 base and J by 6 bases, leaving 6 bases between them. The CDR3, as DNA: TGTGCCATCAGTGAGTTCTTATCCGGGGAGCTGTTTTTT. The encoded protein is CAISEFLSGELFF.

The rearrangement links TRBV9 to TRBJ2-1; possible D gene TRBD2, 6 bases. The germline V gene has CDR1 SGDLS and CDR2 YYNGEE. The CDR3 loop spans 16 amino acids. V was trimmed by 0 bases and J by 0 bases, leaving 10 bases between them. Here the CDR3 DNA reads TGTGCCAGCAGCGTAGGGGGAGGACACTCCTACAATGAGCAGTTCTTC. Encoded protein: CASSVGGGHSYNEQFF. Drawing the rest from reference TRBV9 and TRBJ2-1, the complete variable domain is DSGVTQTPKHLITATGQRVTLRCSPRSGDLSVYWYQQSLDQGLQFLIQYYNGEERAKGNILERFSAQQFPDLHSELNLSSLELGDSALYFCASSVGGGHSYNEQFFGPGTRLTVL.

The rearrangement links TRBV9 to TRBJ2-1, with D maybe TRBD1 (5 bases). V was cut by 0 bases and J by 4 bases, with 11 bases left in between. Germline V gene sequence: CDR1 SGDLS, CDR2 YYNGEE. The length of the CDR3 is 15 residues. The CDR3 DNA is TGTGCCAGCAGCGTAGTGGCGACAGAATACAATGAGCAGTTCTTC. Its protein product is CASSVVATEYNEQFF.

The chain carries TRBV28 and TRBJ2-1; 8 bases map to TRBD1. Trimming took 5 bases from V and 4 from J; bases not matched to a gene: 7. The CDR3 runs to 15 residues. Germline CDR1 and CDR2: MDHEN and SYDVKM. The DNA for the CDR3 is TGTGCCAGCAGTCCACCGGACAGGGATTACAATGAGCAGTTCTTC. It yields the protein CASSPPDRDYNEQFF.

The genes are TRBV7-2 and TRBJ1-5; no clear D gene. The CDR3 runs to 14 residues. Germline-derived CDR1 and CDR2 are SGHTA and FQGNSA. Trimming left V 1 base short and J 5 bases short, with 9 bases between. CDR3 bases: TGTGCCAGCAGCTTAGGGTCAGATTATCAGCCCCAGCATTTT. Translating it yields CASSLGSDYQPQHF. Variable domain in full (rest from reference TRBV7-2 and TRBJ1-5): GAGVSQSPSNKVTEKGKDVELRCDPISGHTALYWYRQSLGQGLEFLIYFQGNSAPDKSGLPSDRFSAERTGGSVSTLTIQRTQQEDSAVYLCASSLGSDYQPQHFGDGTRLSIL.

The CDR3 protein is CASSPSDRDNTEAFF. CDR3 DNA: TGTGCCAGCAGTCCGTCGGACAGGGACAACACTGAAGCTTTCTTT. V and J are TRBV28 and TRBJ1-1; 8 positions match TRBD1. The CDR3 totals 15 residues. Unmatched junction bases numbered 7, after V lost 5 bases and J lost 2 bases. CDR1 and CDR2 (germline): MDHEN, SYDVKM.

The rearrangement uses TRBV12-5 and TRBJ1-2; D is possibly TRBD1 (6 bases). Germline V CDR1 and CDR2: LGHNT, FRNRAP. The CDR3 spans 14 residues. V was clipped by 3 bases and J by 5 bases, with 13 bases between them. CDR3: CASGFSGGRYGYTF. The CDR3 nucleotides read TGTGCTAGTGGTTTCTCGGGGGGCAGGTATGGCTACACCTTC. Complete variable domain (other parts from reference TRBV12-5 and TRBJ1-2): DARVTQTPRHKVTEMGQEVTMRCQPILGHNTVFWYRQTMMQGLELLAYFRNRAPLDDSGMPKDRFSAEMPDATLATLKIQPSEPRDSAVYFCASGFSGGRYGYTFGSGTRLTVV.

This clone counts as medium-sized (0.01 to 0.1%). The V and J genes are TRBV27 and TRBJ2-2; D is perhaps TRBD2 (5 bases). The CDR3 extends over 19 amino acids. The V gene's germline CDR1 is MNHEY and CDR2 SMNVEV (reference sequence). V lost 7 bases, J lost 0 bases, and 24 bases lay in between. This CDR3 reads CASNRGRLNGVSNTGELFF. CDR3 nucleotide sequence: TGTGCCAGCAATCGGGGTAGGCTGAATGGGGTATCGAACACCGGGGAGCTGTTTTTT.

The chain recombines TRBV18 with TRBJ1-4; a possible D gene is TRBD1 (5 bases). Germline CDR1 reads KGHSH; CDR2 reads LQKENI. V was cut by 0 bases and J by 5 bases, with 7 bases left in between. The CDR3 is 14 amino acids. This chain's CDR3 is CASSPPTVNEKLFF. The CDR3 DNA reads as TGTGCCAGCTCACCACCGACAGTAAATGAAAAACTGTTTTTT.

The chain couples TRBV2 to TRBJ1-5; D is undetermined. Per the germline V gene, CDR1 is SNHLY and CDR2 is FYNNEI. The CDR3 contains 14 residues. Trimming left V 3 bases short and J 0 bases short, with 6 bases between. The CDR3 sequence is CASSDRYSNQPQHF. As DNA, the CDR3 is TGTGCCAGCAGTGACAGGTATAGCAATCAGCCCCAGCATTTT.

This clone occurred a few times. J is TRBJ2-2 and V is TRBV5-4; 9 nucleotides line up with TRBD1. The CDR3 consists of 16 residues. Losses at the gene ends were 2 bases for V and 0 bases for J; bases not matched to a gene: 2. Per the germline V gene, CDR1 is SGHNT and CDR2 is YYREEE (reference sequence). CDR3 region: CASSFRTGANTGELFF. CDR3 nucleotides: TGTGCCAGCAGCTTCCGGACAGGGGCGAACACCGGGGAGCTGTTTTTT.

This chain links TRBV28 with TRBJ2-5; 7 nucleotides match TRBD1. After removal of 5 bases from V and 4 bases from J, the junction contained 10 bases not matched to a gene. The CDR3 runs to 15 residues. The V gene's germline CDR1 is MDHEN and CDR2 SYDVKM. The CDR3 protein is CASSPRTGILETQYF. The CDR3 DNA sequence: TGTGCCAGCAGTCCGCGGACAGGAATATTAGAGACCCAGTACTTC.

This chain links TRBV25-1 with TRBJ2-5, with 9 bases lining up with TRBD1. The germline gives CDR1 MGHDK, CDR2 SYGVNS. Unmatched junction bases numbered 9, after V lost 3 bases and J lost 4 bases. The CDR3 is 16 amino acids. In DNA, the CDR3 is TGTGCCAGCAGTGACTTAATTAAGGGACAGGGAGAGACCCAGTACTTC. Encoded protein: CASSDLIKGQGETQYF.

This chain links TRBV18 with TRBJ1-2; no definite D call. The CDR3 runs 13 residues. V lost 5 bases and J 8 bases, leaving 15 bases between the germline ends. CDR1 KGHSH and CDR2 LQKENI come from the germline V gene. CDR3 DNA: TGTGCCAGCTCAGCCCGGGAGTACTTGGGCTACACCTTC. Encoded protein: CASSAREYLGYTF. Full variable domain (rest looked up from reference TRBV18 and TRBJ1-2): NAGVMQNPRHLVRRRGQEARLRCSPMKGHSHVYWYRQLPEEGLKFMVYLQKENIIDESGMPKERFSAEFPKEGPSILRIQQVVRGDSAAYFCASSAREYLGYTFGSGTRLTVV.

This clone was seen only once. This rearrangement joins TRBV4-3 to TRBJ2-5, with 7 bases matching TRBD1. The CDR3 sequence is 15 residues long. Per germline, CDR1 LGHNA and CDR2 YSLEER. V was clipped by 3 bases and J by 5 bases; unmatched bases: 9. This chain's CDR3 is CASSQRRGHGETQYF. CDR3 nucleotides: TGCGCCAGCAGCCAGAGAAGGGGGCATGGGGAGACCCAGTACTTC.

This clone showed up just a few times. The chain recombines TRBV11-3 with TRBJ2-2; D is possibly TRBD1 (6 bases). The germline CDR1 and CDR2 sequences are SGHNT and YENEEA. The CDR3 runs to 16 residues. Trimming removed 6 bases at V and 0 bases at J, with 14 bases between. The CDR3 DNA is TGTGCCAGCAGTTTACTAGGGGGTCCGAACACCGGGGAGCTGTTTTTT. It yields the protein CASSLLGGPNTGELFF.

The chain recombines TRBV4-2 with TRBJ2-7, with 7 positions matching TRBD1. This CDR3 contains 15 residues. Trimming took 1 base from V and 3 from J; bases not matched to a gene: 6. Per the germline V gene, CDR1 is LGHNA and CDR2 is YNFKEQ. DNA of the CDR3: TGTGCCAGCAGCCAAGGAGTTCAGGGGGACTACGAGCAGTACTTC. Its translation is CASSQGVQGDYEQYF.